This T cell receptor beta chain was sequenced for a study of cytomegalovirus exposure and HLA in healthy donors. Study results and limitations: Associated with cytomegalovirus, according to the listing, were approximately 160 TCR beta chains. In a later analysis, first-cohort TCR clusters were found to tend to co-occur in the approximately 110 validation repertoires.

Measured with immunoSEQ multiplex PCR; TCRdb has only the in-frame clones, and not every one. This table holds tens of thousands of clones, roughly 96% found once. V was pared by 0 bases and J by 2 bases, with 9 bases between. In germline, CDR1 is PRHDT, CDR2 FYEKMQ (reference sequence). CDR3 length equals 15 residues. Note on this clone: Its antigen is not identified.

Sequencing was performed on PBMCs. V usage is TRBV13 and J usage is TRBJ2-3, with D unresolved. This TCR came from a man between 18 and 35 years old in good health and CMV-seronegative. Written as DNA, the CDR3 is TGTGCCAGCAGCTTAGGAGCCCTAACCACAGATACGCAGTATTTT. Protein: CASSLGALTTDTQYF. Full variable domain (outside the CDR3, taken from reference TRBV13 and TRBJ2-3): AAGVIQSPRHLIKEKRETATLKCYPIPRHDTVYWYQQGPGQDPQFLISFYEKMQSDKGSIPDRFSAQQFSDYHSELNMSSLELGDSALYFCASSLGALTTDTQYFGPGTRLTVL.